The rows below give T cell receptor beta chains drawn from one sample of a study of neurological immune-mediated disorders. MiXCR, applied by TCRdb to the 5' RACE reads, yields one record per CDR3 protein. Of more than 45,000 distinct CDR3 sequences listed, about 9.3% were seen once; the top ten hold about 20%. Input material: PBMCs. The receptors were sampled from a woman in her thirties or forties with HTLV-1-associated myelopathy (HAM/TSP). Both conserved end residues are part of each CDR3. Fields, in order: V gene, D gene, J gene, clone size, CDR3 DNA, CDR3 protein. D genes are given only for firm matches. Only part of the rows carry a size: once, few, many, or a class if the clone is expanded.

v_call: TRBV27
d_call: .
j_call: TRBJ2-2
clone_size: many
cdr3_nt: TGTGCCAGCAGTCGACTGGATAAAAAGACCGGGGAGCTGTTTTTT
cdr3_aa: CASSRLDKKTGELFF

v_call: TRBV20-1
d_call: .
j_call: TRBJ1-1
clone_size: many
cdr3_nt: TGCAGTGCTCGACAGGACTCGAACACTGAAGCTTTCTTT
cdr3_aa: CSARQDSNTEAFF

v_call: TRBV20-1
d_call: TRBD2
j_call: TRBJ2-7
clone_size: many
cdr3_nt: TGCAGTGCACCGGGACTAGCCTACGAGCAGTACTTC
cdr3_aa: CSAPGLAYEQYF

v_call: TRBV4-1
d_call: .
j_call: TRBJ2-3
clone_size: many
cdr3_nt: TGCGCCAGCAGCCAAGCGCTAGCCTTAGATACGCAGTATTTT
cdr3_aa: CASSQALALDTQYF

v_call: TRBV7-9
d_call: .
j_call: TRBJ2-3
clone_size: .
cdr3_nt: TGCGTCAGCAGCTGGGGTAGCGTGGGTCGCACAGATACGCAGTATTTT
cdr3_aa: CVSSWGSVGRTDTQYF

v_call: TRBV24-1
d_call: .
j_call: TRBJ2-1
clone_size: many
cdr3_nt: TGTGCCACCAGTGAGGGGAACAATGAGCAGTTCTTC
cdr3_aa: CATSEGNNEQFF

v_call: TRBV20-1
d_call: .
j_call: TRBJ2-1
clone_size: many
cdr3_nt: TGCAGTGCTAGGGTGGGCAATCGTGAGCAGTTCTTC
cdr3_aa: CSARVGNREQFF

v_call: TRBV6-2/TRBV6-3
d_call: .
j_call: TRBJ2-5
clone_size: .
cdr3_nt: TGTGCCAGCAGTTATTATTTTCGGGAGACCCAGTACTTC
cdr3_aa: CASSYYFRETQYF

v_call: TRBV4-3
d_call: .
j_call: TRBJ1-5
clone_size: many
cdr3_nt: TGCGCCAGCAGCCAAGATAGCCAGGGTGGTCAGCCCCAGCATTTT
cdr3_aa: CASSQDSQGGQPQHF

v_call: TRBV9
d_call: .
j_call: TRBJ2-3
clone_size: many
cdr3_nt: TGTGCCAGCAGCGTAGTGAGGCTCCCCACAGATACGCAGTATTTT
cdr3_aa: CASSVVRLPTDTQYF

v_call: TRBV13
d_call: .
j_call: TRBJ2-7
clone_size: many
cdr3_nt: TGTGCCAGCAGCTTAGCATCGGGGTCACTAGCCGAGCAGTACTTC
cdr3_aa: CASSLASGSLAEQYF

v_call: TRBV6-2/TRBV6-3
d_call: .
j_call: TRBJ2-1
clone_size: few
cdr3_nt: TGTGCCAGCAGTTACGGTGGCTCCTACAATGAGCAGTTCTTC
cdr3_aa: CASSYGGSYNEQFF

v_call: TRBV28
d_call: .
j_call: TRBJ2-3
clone_size: many
cdr3_nt: TGTGCCAGCAGTCTCCCATTTTCCCCCACAGATACGCAGTATTTT
cdr3_aa: CASSLPFSPTDTQYF

v_call: TRBV5-1
d_call: .
j_call: TRBJ1-1
clone_size: .
cdr3_nt: TGCGCCAGCAGCTTGGCCGAGACAGAAGCTTTCTTT
cdr3_aa: CASSLAETEAFF

v_call: TRBV6-1
d_call: TRBD1
j_call: TRBJ1-1
clone_size: many
cdr3_nt: TGTGCCAGCACCTTGACAGGGTTGAACACTGAAGCTTTCTTT
cdr3_aa: CASTLTGLNTEAFF

v_call: TRBV20-1
d_call: .
j_call: TRBJ2-3
clone_size: many
cdr3_nt: TGCAGTGCCACAACCTACAGGGGAGACGGGGGTGGTGAGGAGACAGATACGCAGTATTTT
cdr3_aa: CSATTYRGDGGGEETDTQYF

v_call: TRBV6-4
d_call: TRBD2
j_call: TRBJ2-1
clone_size: many
cdr3_nt: TGTGCCAGATCCGGGACTAGCGGGATCCCAACCCATTGTGAGCAGTTCTTC
cdr3_aa: CARSGTSGIPTHCEQFF